This TCR beta chain was sequenced in a study of shared clonotypes between healthy human individuals. Overall study context: The study enrolled a couple of women and a few men aged 18 to 49.

CDR3 size: 18 residues. Trimming left V 0 bases short and J 0 bases short, with 17 bases between. Germline V gives CDR1 SGHVS, CDR2 FQNEAQ. For this clone: The antigen remains undetermined.

Whole-study findings and limits: Sharing across a handful of donors was seen in roughly 5% of naive CD4 clonotypes. Rarefaction analysis demonstrated incomplete sorted-subset sequencing notwithstanding large depth.

Produced via immunoSEQ multiplex PCR; TCRdb's table is partial and in-frame only. The sample shows more than 1.2 million clones, approximately 98.5% of them seen only once. The TCR comes from a man younger than 40 in good health. The sample taken for sequencing was naive CD4+ T cells sorted from blood. Subset meaning: CD45RA+ positively selected. This chain links TRBV7-8 with TRBJ1-2, with a weak D call TRBD1 (5 bases). CDR3 in amino acids: CASSLAATANLANYGYTF. The CDR3 coding sequence is TGTGCCAGCAGCTTAGCCGCGACAGCCAACCTAGCTAACTATGGCTACACCTTC.